The clone carrying this T cell receptor (beta chain) has a single count. The method was immunoSEQ multiplex PCR; TCRdb's version includes in-frame clones alone and lacks a portion of them. Of about 360,000 clones listed, more than 75% were seen once; the top ten hold 0.85% to 1.3%. These data originate in a study of blood T cell repertoires in COVID-19. The CDR3 is made up of 13 amino acids. The V gene's germline CDR1 is LGHDT and CDR2 YNNKEL (reference sequence). The junction had 12 bases not matched to a gene; V was cut back by 6 bases and J by 11 bases. The source is a human donor with acute or convalescent COVID-19. The donor label of this sample is uncertain. This chain uses TRBV3-1 (or the pseudogene TRBV3-2) with TRBJ1-1; the match to TRBD1 covers 7 bases. The specimen sequenced was peripheral blood. The CDR3 loop reads CASRSDRAAGAFF. The CDR3 region has the DNA TGTGCCAGCAGGTCCGACAGGGCCGCCGGCGCTTTCTTT.